Listed below are T cell receptor beta chains from one sample, sequenced in a study of cytomegalovirus exposure and HLA in healthy donors. Clones were sequenced by immunoSEQ multiplex PCR, and TCRdb holds only the in-frame ones, with some missing. The data contain some 62,000 clones, more than 75% of them singletons. Sequenced input: PBMCs. The receptors derive from a man younger than 35 in good health and CMV-seronegative. Each CDR3 is given with its conserved first and last residue. The order of the fields is V gene, J gene, clone size, D gene, CDR3 DNA, CDR3 protein. A D gene is named only where the DNA matches it firmly. Not all rows give a size; the values are once, few, many and, for expanded clones, a class.

>TRBV9|TRBJ1-2|once|.
TGTGCCAGCAGCCGTAGAGGGAATGGCTACACCTTC
CASSRRGNGYTF
>TRBV7-9|TRBJ2-7|once|TRBD1
TGTGCCAGCAGCCGAGCGACAGGGGGCCCTCCCGAGCAGTACTTC
CASSRATGGPPEQYF
>TRBV5-6|TRBJ2-1|once|TRBD2
TGTGCCAGCAGCTTGATTAGTAGCGGGGGGGTAAATGAGCAGTTCTTC
CASSLISSGGVNEQFF
>TRBV6-5|TRBJ2-2|.|.
TGTGCCAGCAGTGACCCCTGGAGCATCGGGGAGCTGTTTTTT
CASSDPWSIGELFF
>TRBV7-3|TRBJ2-7|.|.
TGTGCCAGCAGCCCTAGGGGTTCCTACGAGCAGTACTTC
CASSPRGSYEQYF
>TRBV5-1|TRBJ2-1|.|.
TGCGCCAGCAGCTTGGCCCCGGGTGTGAGCAATGAGCAGTTCTTC
CASSLAPGVSNEQFF
>TRBV7-9|TRBJ2-2|.|.
TGTGCCAGCAGCCGAACCCAGGGGTCCGGGGAGCTGTTTTTT
CASSRTQGSGELFF
>TRBV6-5|TRBJ2-3|.|TRBD2
TGTGCCAGCAGTCCTTTCAGCGGGGGCGGGACGCAGTATTTT
CASSPFSGGGTQYF
>TRBV5-6|TRBJ1-2|.|.
TGTGCCAGCAGCTTGCAGGGGAGCTATGGCTACACCTTC
CASSLQGSYGYTF
>TRBV5-6|TRBJ2-1|.|TRBD2
TGTGCCAGCAGCTTTTCCGGGGGGGCCTACAATGAGCAGTTCTTC
CASSFSGGAYNEQFF
>TRBV6-1|TRBJ1-5|.|.
TGTGCCAGCAGTGAAGGGGAGGCAGGGTGGGGGCAGCCCCAGCATTTT
CASSEGEAGWGQPQHF
>TRBV25-1|TRBJ1-1|.|.
TGTGCCAGCACGGGGGGCAGGGGAAATACTGAAGCTTTCTTT
CASTGGRGNTEAFF
>TRBV6-5|TRBJ2-5|.|.
TGTGCCAGCACCCTCAGGGGGGCCTACCAAGAGACCCAGTACTTC
CASTLRGAYQETQYF
>TRBV6-5|TRBJ1-2|.|.
TGTGCCAGCAAATCTCCGACAGAGCTCTATGGCTACACCTTC
CASKSPTELYGYTF
>TRBV10-3|TRBJ1-4|.|.
TGTGCCATCAGTGAGTCGGGTCAGGGGTTTGCTGAAAAACTGTTTTTT
CAISESGQGFAEKLFF